Sequencing of this T cell receptor (beta chain) was carried out in a study of blood T cell repertoires in COVID-19. Study-level information: Specimens from acute and convalescent COVID-19 originated in the United States, Italy and Spain. T cells, B-cell-depleted T cells, or PBMCs provided the cDNA or gDNA that served as material.

Original processing methods: Amplification of reference gene primers was used by the study to estimate nucleated cell counts. TCRdb's copy holds only in-frame clones and misses some; the assay was immunoSEQ multiplex PCR. V and J calls and clone size are given by that table; D and trimming were obtained from the DNA. The sample yields about 110,000 clones, around 80% seen once. The CDR3 has 14 amino acids. V dropped 6 bases and J dropped 5; count of bases not matched to a gene: 7. Germline CDR1 LNHDA, CDR2 SQIVND (reference sequence). This clone came up many times. The clonotype was recovered from an elderly man with COVID-19, enrolled during active disease. The chain combines TRBV19 with TRBJ2-7, with TRBD1 matching over 10 bases. The specimen was peripheral blood. The CDR3 nucleotides read TGTGCCAGTAGACCCGGGACAGGGGTCCACGAGCAGTACTTC. Protein: CASRPGTGVHEQYF.